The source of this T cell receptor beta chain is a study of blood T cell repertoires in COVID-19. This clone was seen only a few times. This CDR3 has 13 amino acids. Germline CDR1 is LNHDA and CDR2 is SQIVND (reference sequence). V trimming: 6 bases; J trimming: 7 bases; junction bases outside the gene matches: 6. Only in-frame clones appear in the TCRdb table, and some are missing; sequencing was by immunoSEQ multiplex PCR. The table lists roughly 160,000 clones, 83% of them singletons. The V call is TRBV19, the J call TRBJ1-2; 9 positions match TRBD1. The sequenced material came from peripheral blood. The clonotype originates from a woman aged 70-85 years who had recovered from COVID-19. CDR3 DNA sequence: TGTGCCAGTAGAGGGGACAGGGCCGGTGGCTACACCTTC. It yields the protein CASRGDRAGGYTF. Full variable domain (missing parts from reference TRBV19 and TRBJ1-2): DGGITQSPKYLFRKEGQNVTLSCEQNLNHDAMYWYRQDPGQGLRLIYYSQIVNDFQKGDIAEGYSVSREKKESFPLTVTSAQKNPTAFYLCASRGDRAGGYTFGSGTRLTVV.